Here is one TCR beta chain with its context. Its antigen remains unidentified. TCRdb fed the 5' RACE reads into MiXCR, producing one record per CDR3 protein. Among roughly 400,000 distinct CDR3 sequences listed, about 22% were seen once. The sample belongs to a study of CD8 T cells in ankylosing spondylitis. Regarding the study as a whole: Ankylosing spondylitis blood appeared to carry a characteristic TCR beta motif of several highly homologous variants.

This CDR3 has 16 residues. The chain carries TRBV21-1 and TRBJ2-7; TRBD1 reflects the table's D call only, with no check against the DNA. TRBV21-1 is annotated as a pseudogene. Source material: blood, either unsorted or a sorted T cell fraction (not recorded which). The sequence was obtained from a male donor with ankylosing spondylitis. CDR3 bases: TGTGCCAGCAGCAGAAACCGGGACCGATCCTCCTACGAGCAGTACTTC. Translation: CASSRNRDRSSYEQYF.